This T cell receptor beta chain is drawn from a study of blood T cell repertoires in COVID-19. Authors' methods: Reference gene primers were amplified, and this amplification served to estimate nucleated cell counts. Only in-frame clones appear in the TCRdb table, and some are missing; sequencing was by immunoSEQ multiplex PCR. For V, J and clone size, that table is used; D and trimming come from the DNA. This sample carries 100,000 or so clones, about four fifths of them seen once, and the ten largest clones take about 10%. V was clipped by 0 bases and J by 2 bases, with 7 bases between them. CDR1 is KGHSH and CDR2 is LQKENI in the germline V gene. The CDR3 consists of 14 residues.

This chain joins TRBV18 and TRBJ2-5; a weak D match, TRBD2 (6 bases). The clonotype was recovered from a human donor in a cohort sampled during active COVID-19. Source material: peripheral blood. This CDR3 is CASSPPAGQETQYF. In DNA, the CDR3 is TGTGCCAGCTCACCACCGGCGGGACAAGAGACCCAGTACTTC.